These T cell receptor beta chains were read from a single sample in a study of shared clonotypes between healthy human individuals. The protocol was immunoSEQ multiplex PCR, while the TCRdb copy is restricted to in-frame clones and leaves out a portion. Seen here are around 550,000 clones, approximately 95% observed once, and the top ten hold 0.095% to 0.14%. What was sequenced was naive CD8+ T cells sorted from blood. The source is a woman in her thirties in good health. The CDR3 runs from the conserved cysteine through the conserved F or W. Some rows mark clone size as missing; the rest say once, few, many or name a class of expanded clone.

v_gene: TRBV6-1
abundance: NA
j_gene: TRBJ2-1
CDR3aa: CASSEVAGVGTGSYNEQFF

v_gene: TRBV28
abundance: NA
j_gene: TRBJ2-5
CDR3aa: CASSGPGRGFQETQYF

v_gene: TRBV6-5
abundance: NA
j_gene: TRBJ1-3
CDR3aa: CASSMMSGAGNTIYF

v_gene: TRBV28
abundance: once
j_gene: TRBJ2-5
CDR3aa: CASSLRGPQETQYF

v_gene: TRBV6-5
abundance: NA
j_gene: TRBJ2-1
CDR3aa: CASSPGRWDEQFF

v_gene: TRBV21-1
abundance: NA
j_gene: TRBJ2-2
CDR3aa: CASSGLAGAVGGELFF

v_gene: TRBV4-1
abundance: NA
j_gene: TRBJ1-2
CDR3aa: CASSPAANYGYTF

v_gene: TRBV2
abundance: NA
j_gene: TRBJ2-3
CDR3aa: CASNDGRVTDTQYF

v_gene: TRBV30
abundance: NA
j_gene: TRBJ1-5
CDR3aa: CAWSVTGESNQPQHF

v_gene: TRBV5-5
abundance: NA
j_gene: TRBJ1-4
CDR3aa: CASSLIPAEDNEKLFF

v_gene: TRBV27
abundance: NA
j_gene: TRBJ2-7
CDR3aa: CASAPEVSAYEQYF

v_gene: TRBV6-9
abundance: NA
j_gene: TRBJ2-1
CDR3aa: CASSYRLAVGDEQFF

v_gene: TRBV4-1
abundance: NA
j_gene: TRBJ2-7
CDR3aa: CASSQPGQRTFYEQYF

v_gene: TRBV19
abundance: NA
j_gene: TRBJ2-1
CDR3aa: CASSMAGEQFF